Presented here are 7 T cell receptor beta chains from one specimen sequenced in a study of human T cells and chemical hapten exposure. The sample's time point: pre-sensitization, week 0. Regarding treatment: therapeutic diphenylcyclopropenone sensitization with weekly scalp DPC. MiXCR was run by TCRdb on the RACE reads, yielding one entry per CDR3 protein. The sample holds under 300,000 distinct CDR3 sequences, roughly 7.4% seen once. Here the sequenced sample was whole blood, taken in connection with sensitization to the hapten diphenylcyclopropenone (DPC). Receptors originate from a man between 18 and 29 years old with alopecia areata. Some clones in this sample may be carry-over from other donors' samples.

This clonotype was detected many times. The V call is TRBV4-1, the J call TRBJ2-5; D may correspond to TRBD1 or TRBD2 (6 bases each). This CDR3 contains 15 residues. With 0 bases removed from V and 7 bases from J, the gap between germline ends came to 15 bases. Looked up from germline, CDR1 is MGHRA and CDR2 is YSYEKL. CDR3 sequence: CASSQDFVGGSTQYF. The CDR3 DNA follows: TGCGCCAGCAGCCAAGACTTCGTCGGGGGCTCGACCCAGTACTTC.

This clonotype was recorded a few times. CDR3 sequence: CASSLAQSTGNTIYF. The CDR3 DNA reads TGCGCCAGCAGCTTGGCACAATCGACTGGAAACACCATATATTTT. The chain uses TRBV5-1 and TRBJ1-3; D is unresolved. V dropped 0 bases and J dropped 2 bases, with 9 bases sitting between them. From germline, CDR1 is SGHRS and CDR2 YFSETQ. This CDR3 spans 15 amino acids.

V is TRBV5-4 and J is TRBJ2-6; a possible D gene is TRBD1 (6 bases). Deletions cut 4 bases from V and 2 bases from J, with 13 bases between. The CDR3 is made up of 16 amino acids. The V gene's germline CDR1 is SGHNT and CDR2 YYREEE (reference sequence). CDR3 nucleotide sequence: TGTGCCAGCAGCCCGGGACACGAAGCTGGGGCCAACGTCCTGACTTTC. Amino acids: CASSPGHEAGANVLTF. Drawing the rest from reference TRBV5-4 and TRBJ2-6, the complete variable domain is ETGVTQSPTHLIKTRGQQVTLRCSSQSGHNTVSWYQQALGQGPQFIFQYYREEENGRGNFPPRFSGLQFPNYSSELNVNALELDDSALYLCASSPGHEAGANVLTFGAGSRLTVL.

DNA of the CDR3: TGTGCCAGCAGCTTAGACTCCGGGGAGCTGTTTTTT. Its translation is CASSLDSGELFF. The rearrangement joins TRBV7-9 to TRBJ2-2; D gene uncertain. The V gene's germline CDR1 is SEHNR and CDR2 FQNEAQ (reference sequence). CDR3 size: 12 residues. Trimming took 1 base from V and 6 from J, leaving 3 bases between them.

This clonotype was picked up many times. The CDR3 DNA reads as TGTGCCAGCAGCTTCGACACCCAAGAGACCCAGTACTTC. Residues: CASSFDTQETQYF. V usage is TRBV7-2 and J usage is TRBJ2-5, with unresolved D. Trimming took off 3 bases at V and 1 base at J, with 6 bases between the two ends. Germline loops: CDR1 SGHTA, CDR2 FQGNSA. This CDR3 has 13 amino acids.

This clonotype was counted only a few times. The rearrangement links TRBV6-2 or TRBV6-3 to TRBJ1-5; TRBD1 is a possible D gene (6 bases). CDR3 length equals 19 residues. The V and J ends lost 2 bases and 2 bases respectively, with 22 bases between them. Germline assignment: CDR1 MNHEY and CDR2 SVGEGT. The CDR3 sequence: CASSYDEDDRSLRNQPQHF. CDR3 DNA sequence: TGTGCCAGCAGTTACGACGAGGACGACAGGTCCCTCCGCAATCAGCCCCAGCATTTT.

This chain connects TRBV12-3 or TRBV12-4 to TRBJ1-5; tentative D call: TRBD1 (5 bases). V shed 5 bases and J shed 3 bases, with 11 bases lying between them. CDR3 length: 14 residues. CDR3 amino acids: CASSPDSPNQPQHF. In nucleotides, the CDR3 is TGTGCCAGCAGTCCCGACAGCCCCAATCAGCCCCAGCATTTT.